The 2 T cell receptor beta chains below were found in one sample sequenced in a study of response to subunit inactivated influenza vaccine. TCRdb redid the calling of the RT-PCR reads with MiXCR, one entry per CDR3 protein. The data contain 200,000 to 300,000 distinct CDR3 sequences, 12% of them singletons. The sample was non-naive T cells sorted from PBMCs, taken 14 days before vaccination. The receptors shown here come from a man aged 50 to 59 who received an inactivated influenza vaccine.

This clonotype was detected many times. The chain carries TRBV5-1 and TRBJ1-3, with unresolved D. V was cut by 4 bases and J by 1 base, with 6 bases left in between. CDR1 and CDR2 (germline): SGHRS, YFSETQ. CDR3 length: 13 residues. CDR3 loop: CASSLNSGNTIYF. The CDR3 DNA reads TGCGCCAGCAGCCTGAATTCTGGAAACACCATATATTTT. Using reference TRBV5-1 and TRBJ1-3 for the parts outside the CDR3, the full variable domain is KAGVTQTPRYLIKTRGQQVTLSCSPISGHRSVSWYQQTPGQGLQFLFEYFSETQRNKGNFPGRFSGRQFSNSRSEMNVSTLELGDSALYLCASSLNSGNTIYFGEGSWLTVV.

In this sample, this clonotype turned up many times. The rearrangement links TRBV20-1 to TRBJ2-1, with TRBD2 matching over 8 bases. This CDR3 spans 12 amino acids. V lost 4 bases and J lost 15; bases outside the gene matches: 11. Germline CDR1 DFQATT, CDR2 SNEGSKA (reference sequence). The CDR3 DNA reads TGCAGTGCTAACATACCTGAGCGGGGGTTGTTCTTC. Its protein product is CSANIPERGLFF.